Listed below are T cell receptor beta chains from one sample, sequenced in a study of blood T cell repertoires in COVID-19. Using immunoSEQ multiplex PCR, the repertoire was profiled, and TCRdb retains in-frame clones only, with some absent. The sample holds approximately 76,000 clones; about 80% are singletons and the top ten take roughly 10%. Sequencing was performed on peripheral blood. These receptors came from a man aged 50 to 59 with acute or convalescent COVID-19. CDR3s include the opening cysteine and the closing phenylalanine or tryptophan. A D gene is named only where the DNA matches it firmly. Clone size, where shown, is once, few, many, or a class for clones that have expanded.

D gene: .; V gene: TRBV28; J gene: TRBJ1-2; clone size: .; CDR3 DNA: TGTGCCAGCAGTTTACCGGGCTATGGCTACACCTTC; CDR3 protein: CASSLPGYGYTF
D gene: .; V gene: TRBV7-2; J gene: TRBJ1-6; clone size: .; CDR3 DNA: TGTGCCAGCAGCTTACCCCGGTCGTTTAATTCACCCCTCCACTTT; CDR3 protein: CASSLPRSFNSPLHF
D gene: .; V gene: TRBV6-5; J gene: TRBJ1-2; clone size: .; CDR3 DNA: TGTGCCAGCTCCCGAGACAAGTTAATTTCCTATGGCTACACCTTC; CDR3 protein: CASSRDKLISYGYTF
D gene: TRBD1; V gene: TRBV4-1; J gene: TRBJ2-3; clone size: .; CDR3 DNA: TGCGCCAGCAGCCTGGACAGGGGGCAAGTTGTAGATACGCAGTATTTT; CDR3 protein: CASSLDRGQVVDTQYF
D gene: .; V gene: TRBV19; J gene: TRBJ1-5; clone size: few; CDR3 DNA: TGTGCCAGTAGTCGGGGGGGCACGAACAATCAGCCCCAGCATTTT; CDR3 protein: CASSRGGTNNQPQHF
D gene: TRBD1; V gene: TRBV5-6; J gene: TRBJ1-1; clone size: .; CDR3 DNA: TGTGCCAGCAGCCCAGGGACAGGGGGCGCAGTGGGACTGGCTGAAGCTTTCTTT; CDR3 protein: CASSPGTGGAVGLAEAFF
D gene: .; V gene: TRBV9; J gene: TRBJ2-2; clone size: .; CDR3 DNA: TGTGCCAGCAGCGCATCCCAGGGGGAGCTGTTTTTT; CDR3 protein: CASSASQGELFF
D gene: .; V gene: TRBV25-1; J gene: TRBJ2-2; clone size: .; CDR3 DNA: TGTGCCAGCAGCCTCACCAGCACCGGGGAGCTGTTTTTT; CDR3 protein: CASSLTSTGELFF
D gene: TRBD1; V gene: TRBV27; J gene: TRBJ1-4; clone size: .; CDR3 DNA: TGTGCCAGCAGTTCGGACAGGGGGGGCGAAAAACTGTTTTTT; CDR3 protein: CASSSDRGGEKLFF
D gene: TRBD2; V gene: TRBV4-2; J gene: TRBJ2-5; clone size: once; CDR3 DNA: TGTGCCAGCAGCCAAGATCTAGCGGGAGGTTGGTCAGAGACCCAGTACTTC; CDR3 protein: CASSQDLAGGWSETQYF
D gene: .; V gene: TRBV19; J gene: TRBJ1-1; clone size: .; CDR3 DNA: TGTGCCAGTAGTATTACGAGGGGGGGATTGAACACTGAAGCTTTCTTT; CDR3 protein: CASSITRGGLNTEAFF
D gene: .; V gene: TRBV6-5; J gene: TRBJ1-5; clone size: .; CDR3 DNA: TGTGCCAGCAGTTCGGGGGGGTTTAGCAATCAGCCCCAGCATTTT; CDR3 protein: CASSSGGFSNQPQHF
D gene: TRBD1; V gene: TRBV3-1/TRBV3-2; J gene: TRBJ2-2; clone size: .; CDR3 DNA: TGTGCCAGCAGCGATGAGGCGACAGGGGTCAACACCGGGGAGCTGTTTTTT; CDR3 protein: CASSDEATGVNTGELFF
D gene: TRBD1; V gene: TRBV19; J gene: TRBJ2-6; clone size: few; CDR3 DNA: TGTGCCAGTACCTCGACAGGGGGCGCGGGTGGGGCCAACGTCCTGACTTTC; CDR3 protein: CASTSTGGAGGANVLTF
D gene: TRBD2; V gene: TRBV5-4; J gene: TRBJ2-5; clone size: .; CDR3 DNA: TGTGCCAGCAGCGGAGTGCGGGGGGGATTAGAAGAGACCCAGTACTTC; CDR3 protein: CASSGVRGGLEETQYF
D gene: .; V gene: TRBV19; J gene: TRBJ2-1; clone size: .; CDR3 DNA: TGTGCCAGTAGTCCACGGACTGGTTCCTACAATGAGCAGTTCTTC; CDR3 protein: CASSPRTGSYNEQFF
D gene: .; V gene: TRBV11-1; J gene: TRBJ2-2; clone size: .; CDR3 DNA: TGTGCCAGCAGCTTAGTAGACACCGGGGAGCTGTTTTTT; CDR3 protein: CASSLVDTGELFF
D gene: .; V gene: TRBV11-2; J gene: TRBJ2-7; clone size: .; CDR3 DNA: TGTGCCAGCAGCTTAGTGGACAGCTCCTACGAGCAGTACTTC; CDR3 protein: CASSLVDSSYEQYF
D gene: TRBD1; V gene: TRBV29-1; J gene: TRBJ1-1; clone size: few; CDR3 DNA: TGCAGCGCAAAGACAGGGAATGAAGCTGAAGCTTTCTTT; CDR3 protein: CSAKTGNEAEAFF
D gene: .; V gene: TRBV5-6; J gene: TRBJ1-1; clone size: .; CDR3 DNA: TGTGCCAGCAGCTACGGGATGGCTGAAGCTTTCTTT; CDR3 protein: CASSYGMAEAFF
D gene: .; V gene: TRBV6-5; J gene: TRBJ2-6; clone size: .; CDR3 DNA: TGTGCCAGCAGTTGGGCAGGCGACTCTGGGGCCAACGTCCTGACTTTC; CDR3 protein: CASSWAGDSGANVLTF
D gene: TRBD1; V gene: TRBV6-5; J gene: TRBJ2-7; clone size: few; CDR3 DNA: TGTGCCAGCAGTCCGGGACAGGGGAAGTACGAGCAGTACTTC; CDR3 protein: CASSPGQGKYEQYF
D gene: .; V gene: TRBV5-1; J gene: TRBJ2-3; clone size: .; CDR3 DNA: TGCGCCAGCAGCTTGTCCCCCGAGGATACGCAGTATTTT; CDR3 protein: CASSLSPEDTQYF
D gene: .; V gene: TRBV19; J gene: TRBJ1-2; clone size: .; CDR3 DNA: TGTGCCAGTAGCCAACGACAGGTTCCCGTCTATGGCTACACCTTC; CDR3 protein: CASSQRQVPVYGYTF
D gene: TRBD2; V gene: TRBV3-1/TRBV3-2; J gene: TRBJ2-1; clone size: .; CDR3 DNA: TGTGCCAGCAGCCAAGGAGCGGCACTAGCGGACTTCAATGAGCAGTTCTTC; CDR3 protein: CASSQGAALADFNEQFF
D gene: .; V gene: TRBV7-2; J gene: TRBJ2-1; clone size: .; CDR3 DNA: TGTGCCAGCAGCACCCTCGGCAATGAGCAGTTCTTC; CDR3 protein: CASSTLGNEQFF
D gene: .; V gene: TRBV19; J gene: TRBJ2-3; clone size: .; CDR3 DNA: TGTGCCAGTAGCCCAATCACTCTCGGCACAGATACGCAGTATTTT; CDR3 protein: CASSPITLGTDTQYF
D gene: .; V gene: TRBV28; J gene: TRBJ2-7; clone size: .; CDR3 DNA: TGTGCCAGCAGCCCCGGGGAGCGGGTAAACTACGAGCAGTACTTC; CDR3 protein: CASSPGERVNYEQYF
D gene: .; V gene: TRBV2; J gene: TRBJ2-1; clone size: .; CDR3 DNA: TGTGCCAGCAACCGAGTCGGGGATCGGTCGAACAATGAGCAGTTCTTC; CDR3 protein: CASNRVGDRSNNEQFF
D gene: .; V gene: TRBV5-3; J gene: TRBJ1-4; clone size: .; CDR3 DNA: TGTGCCAGAAGCTCCATGTTCAAAGACAGGCTGAATGAAAAACTGTTTTTT; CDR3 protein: CARSSMFKDRLNEKLFF
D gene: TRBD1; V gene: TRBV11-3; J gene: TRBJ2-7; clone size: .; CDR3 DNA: TGTGCCAGCAGCTTAGCAACAGGGGCAGCCTACGAGCAGTACTTC; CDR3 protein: CASSLATGAAYEQYF
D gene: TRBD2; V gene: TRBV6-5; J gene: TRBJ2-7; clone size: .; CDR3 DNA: TGTGCCAGCTATAGCGGGAGGGACTGGGGAGAGCAGTACTTC; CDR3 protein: CASYSGRDWGEQYF
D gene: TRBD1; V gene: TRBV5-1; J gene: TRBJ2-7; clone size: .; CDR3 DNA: TGCGCCAGCAGCTCCGGGACAGGACCCTACGAGCAGTACTTC; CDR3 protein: CASSSGTGPYEQYF
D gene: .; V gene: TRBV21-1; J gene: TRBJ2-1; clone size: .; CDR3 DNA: TGTGCCAGCAGCAAAGCGCCGAAAGAGAAGTCCTACAATGAGCAGTTCTTC; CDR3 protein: CASSKAPKEKSYNEQFF
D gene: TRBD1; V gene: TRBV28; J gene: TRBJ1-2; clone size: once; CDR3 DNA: TGTGCCAGCAGTTCGTACAGGGGATCTGGCTACACCTTC; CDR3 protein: CASSSYRGSGYTF